This T cell receptor beta chain was identified in a study of lymphopenia after photon versus proton radiotherapy. Regarding the study as a whole: Survival link was tested only in deceased patients; proton benefit remains a possibility. Photon-treated patients lost naive T cells and TCR diversity; proton-treated stayed stable. After lymphocyte nadir, photon-treated repertoires showed oligoclonal expansion, especially CD8+ Temra.

The data were produced by immunoSEQ multiplex PCR, yet TCRdb's version contains in-frame clones alone and is incomplete. The sample lists 30,000 to 45,000 clones; more than 75% were seen once. Points on this clone: Antigen: not known.

The CDR3 is made up of 10 amino acids. The ends were cut back, 2 bases at V and 13 bases at J, with 6 bases in the middle. The germline V gene has CDR1 SGHDT and CDR2 YYEEEE. This specimen consisted of peripheral blood, obtained from a patient treated with photon-based radiotherapy. The receptor's source is a man in his fifties with gastric cancer. The chain recombines TRBV5-6 with TRBJ1-4; D not resolved. The CDR3 protein is CASSFGLLFF. The CDR3 bases are TGTGCCAGCAGCTTCGGCCTACTGTTTTTT.